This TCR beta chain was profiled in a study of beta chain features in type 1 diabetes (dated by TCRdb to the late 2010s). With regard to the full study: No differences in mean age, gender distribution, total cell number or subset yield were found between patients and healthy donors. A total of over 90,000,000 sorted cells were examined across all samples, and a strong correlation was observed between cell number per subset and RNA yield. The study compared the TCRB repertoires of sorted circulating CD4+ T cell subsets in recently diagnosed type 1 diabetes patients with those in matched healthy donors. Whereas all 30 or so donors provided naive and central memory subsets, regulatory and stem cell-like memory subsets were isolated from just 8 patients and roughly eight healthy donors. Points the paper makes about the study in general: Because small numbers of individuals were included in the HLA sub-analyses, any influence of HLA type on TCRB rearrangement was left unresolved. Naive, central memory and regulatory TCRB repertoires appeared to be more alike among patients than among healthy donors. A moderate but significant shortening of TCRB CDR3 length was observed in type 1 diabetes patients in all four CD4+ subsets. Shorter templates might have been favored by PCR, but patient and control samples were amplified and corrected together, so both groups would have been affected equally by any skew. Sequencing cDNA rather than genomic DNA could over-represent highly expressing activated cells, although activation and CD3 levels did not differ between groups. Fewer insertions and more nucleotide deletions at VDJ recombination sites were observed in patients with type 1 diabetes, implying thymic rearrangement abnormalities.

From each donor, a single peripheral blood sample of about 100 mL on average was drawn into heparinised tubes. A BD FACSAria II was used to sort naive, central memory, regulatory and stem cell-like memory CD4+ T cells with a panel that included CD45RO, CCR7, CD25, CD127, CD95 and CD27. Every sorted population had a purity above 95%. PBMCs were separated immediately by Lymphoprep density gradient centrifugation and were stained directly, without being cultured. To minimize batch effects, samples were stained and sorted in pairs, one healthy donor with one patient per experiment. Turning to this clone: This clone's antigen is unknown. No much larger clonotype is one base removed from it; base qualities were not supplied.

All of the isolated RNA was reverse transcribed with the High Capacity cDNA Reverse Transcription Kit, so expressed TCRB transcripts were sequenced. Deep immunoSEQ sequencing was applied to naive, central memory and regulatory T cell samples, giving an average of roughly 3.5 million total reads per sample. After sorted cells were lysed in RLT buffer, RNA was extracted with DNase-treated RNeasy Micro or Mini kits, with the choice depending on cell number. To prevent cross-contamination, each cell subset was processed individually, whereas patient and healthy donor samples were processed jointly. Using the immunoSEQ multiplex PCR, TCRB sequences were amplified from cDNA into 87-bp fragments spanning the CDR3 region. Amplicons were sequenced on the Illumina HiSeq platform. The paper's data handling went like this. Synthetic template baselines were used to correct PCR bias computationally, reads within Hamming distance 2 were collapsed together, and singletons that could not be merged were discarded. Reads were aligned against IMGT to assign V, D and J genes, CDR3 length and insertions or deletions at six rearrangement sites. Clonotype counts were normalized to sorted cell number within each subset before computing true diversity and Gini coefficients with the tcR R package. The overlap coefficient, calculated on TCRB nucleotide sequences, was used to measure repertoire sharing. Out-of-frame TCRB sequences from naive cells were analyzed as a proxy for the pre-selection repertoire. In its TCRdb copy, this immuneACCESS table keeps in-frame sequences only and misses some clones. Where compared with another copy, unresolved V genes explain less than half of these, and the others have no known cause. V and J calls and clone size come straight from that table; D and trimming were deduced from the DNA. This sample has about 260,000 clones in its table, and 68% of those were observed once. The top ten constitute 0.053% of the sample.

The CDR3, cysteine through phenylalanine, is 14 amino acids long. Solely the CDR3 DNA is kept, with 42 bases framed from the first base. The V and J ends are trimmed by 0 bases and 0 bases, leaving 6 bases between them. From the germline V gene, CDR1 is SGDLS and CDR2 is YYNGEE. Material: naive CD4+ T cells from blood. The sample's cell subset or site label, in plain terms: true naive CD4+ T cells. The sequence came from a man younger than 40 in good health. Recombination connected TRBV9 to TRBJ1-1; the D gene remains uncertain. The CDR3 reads CASSVASVNTEAFF. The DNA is TGTGCCAGCAGCGTAGCTTCAGTGAACACTGAAGCTTTCTTT.